This T cell receptor (beta chain) was recovered during a study of TIL therapy for anti-PD-1-resistant metastatic lung cancer. About the study: Patients had a median age of approximately 50 years (range roughly 35-80).

Sequencing used immunoSEQ v3. Libraries were sequenced to 2 million to 2.5 million read pairs (survey) or roughly 4.5-6.5 million (deep). Libraries were prepared by immunoSEQ multiplex PCR; TCRdb keeps only in-frame clonotypes and omits some of them. The top ten clones hold approximately 2% of a sample with approximately 22,000 clones, about 70% of them seen once. The CDR3 is 19 amino acids. Germline CDR1 reads SGHVS; CDR2 reads FNYEAQ. V was cut by 1 base and J by 0 bases, with 19 bases left in between. Time point reported: pre-treatment sample, taken before nivolumab and TIL therapy. Enrollment ran from 2017 to early 2020.

The source material was blood, sampled at baseline. The V and J genes are TRBV7-6 and TRBJ1-3; D remains ambiguous. The clonotype was recovered from a person aged 25 to 80 with non-small cell lung cancer. CDR3 residues: CASSLDVPRRMSSGNTIYF. The CDR3 coding sequence is TGTGCCAGCAGCTTAGATGTTCCCAGACGGATGAGCTCTGGAAACACCATATATTTT.